Following are 16 T cell receptor beta chains from one sample sequenced in a study of CD8 T cells in Susac syndrome. RNA totalling roughly 0.5 to 1 ug underwent reverse transcription with random hexamers. TCRdb processed the immunoSEQ multiplex PCR reads anew with MiXCR; each CDR3 protein has one entry. This sample has about 140,000 distinct CDR3 sequences; approximately 95% occur once, and the top ten carry approximately 0.13%. The sequenced sample was CD4+ T cells from PBMCs. Every receptor here comes from a human donor with Susac syndrome.

This clonotype was detected only once. The genes are TRBV15 and TRBJ1-5; D is perhaps TRBD1 (5 bases). CDR1 is LNHNV, CDR2 YYDKDF, per germline (reference sequence). Between the trimmed V and J ends, which lost 0 bases and 6 bases, there was a span of 12 bases. The CDR3 loop spans 15 amino acids. The CDR3, as DNA: TGTGCCACCAGCAGAGATCGGCAGGGAAGTCAGCCCCAGCATTTT. Residues: CATSRDRQGSQPQHF.

This chain joins TRBV7-2 and TRBJ1-2; a possible D gene is TRBD1 (5 bases). This CDR3 comprises 12 residues. V dropped 2 bases and J dropped 8 bases, with 9 bases sitting between them. The germline gives CDR1 SGHTA, CDR2 FQGNSA. DNA for the CDR3: TGTGCCAGCAGCTTACTGAGGGGCGGCTACACCTTC. Residues: CASSLLRGGYTF.

The chain carries TRBV20-1 and TRBJ2-7; D gene ambiguous. The V and J ends lost 5 bases and 1 base respectively, with 9 bases between them. The length of the CDR3 is 12 residues. From germline, CDR1 is DFQATT and CDR2 SNEGSKA (reference sequence). Written as DNA, the CDR3 is TGCAGTGCTCCGGACGGTTCCTACGAGCAGTACTTC. Its translation is CSAPDGSYEQYF.

The CDR3 DNA reads as TGTGCCAGCAGCCAAGAATGGCGTCGGGCTTTCTTT. This gives the protein CASSQEWRRAFF. The chain links TRBV3-1 to TRBJ1-1; D call uncertain. In germline, CDR1 is LGHDT, CDR2 YNNKEL (reference sequence). Trimming left V 0 bases short and J 11 bases short, with 10 bases between. This CDR3 comprises 12 residues.

V usage is TRBV5-6 and J usage is TRBJ2-7; tentatively, D is TRBD2 (5 bases). The CDR3 sequence is 14 residues long. Germline lookup yields CDR1 SGHDT and CDR2 YYEEEE. Trimming stripped 4 bases from V and 5 bases from J, with 16 bases between. The CDR3 nucleotides read TGTGCCAGCAGCCCCAGGCGGGCGATCCACGAGCAGTACTTC. The encoded protein is CASSPRRAIHEQYF.

The chain uses TRBV12-3 or TRBV12-4 and TRBJ2-3; TRBD2 is a possible D gene (5 bases). This CDR3 spans 14 amino acids. Trimming removed 5 bases from V and 4 bases from J, with 13 bases in between. CDR3 protein: CASSRALAPDTQYF. As DNA, the CDR3 is TGTGCCAGCAGTCGAGCCTTAGCGCCAGATACGCAGTATTTT.

The chain combines TRBV29-1 with TRBJ2-5; a weak D match, TRBD1 (5 bases). Germline V gene lookup returns CDR1 SQVTM and CDR2 ANQGSEA. The CDR3 is 13 amino acids. The germline V and J ends were trimmed by 5 bases and 5 bases, with 15 bases remaining between them. CDR3 amino acids: CSVMVWQGETQYF. In DNA form, the CDR3 reads TGCAGCGTTATGGTCTGGCAGGGCGAGACCCAGTACTTC. The full variable domain, rest sourced from reference TRBV29-1 and TRBJ2-5, is SAVISQKPSRDICQRGTSLTIQCQVDSQVTMMFWYRQQPGQSLTLIATANQGSEATYESGFVIDKFPISRPNLTFSTLTVSNMSPEDSSIYLCSVMVWQGETQYFGPGTRLLVL.

This clonotype was seen only a few times. J is TRBJ2-7 and V is TRBV15; D uncertain. Germline V gene data show CDR1 as LNHNV and CDR2 as YYDKDF (reference sequence). The length of the CDR3 is 13 residues. V was pared by 4 bases and J by 3 bases, with 10 bases between. In DNA form, the CDR3 reads TGTGCCACCAGCATCGGGCATAACTACGAGCAGTACTTC. Its translation is CATSIGHNYEQYF.

V is TRBV15 and J is TRBJ2-1; D is unclear. The CDR3 is made up of 12 amino acids. V was shortened by 4 bases and J by 6 bases, with 7 bases between the two germline ends. CDR1 and CDR2 from the germline V gene are LNHNV and YYDKDF (reference sequence). The DNA for the CDR3 is TGTGCCACCAGCACGACACGCAATGAGCAGTTCTTC. The encoded protein is CATSTTRNEQFF.

This clonotype has just one count. The chain employs TRBV9 and TRBJ1-2; no firm D call. V was shortened by 0 bases and J by 2 bases, with 11 bases between the two germline ends. Germline V gives CDR1 SGDLS, CDR2 YYNGEE. The CDR3 length is 15 residues. As DNA, the CDR3 is TGTGCCAGCAGCGTAGGGACGCCCCTAAACTATGGCTACACCTTC. As protein: CASSVGTPLNYGYTF. Together with reference TRBV9 and TRBJ1-2, the CDR3 gives the full variable domain: DSGVTQTPKHLITATGQRVTLRCSPRSGDLSVYWYQQSLDQGLQFLIQYYNGEERAKGNILERFSAQQFPDLHSELNLSSLELGDSALYFCASSVGTPLNYGYTFGSGTRLTVV.

V and J are TRBV30 and TRBJ1-1, with D perhaps TRBD1 (6 bases). The CDR3 is made up of 11 amino acids. Germline V gene sequence: CDR1 GTSNPN, CDR2 SVGIG (reference sequence). V shed 5 bases and J shed 10 bases, with 14 bases lying between them. The CDR3 DNA reads as TGTGCCTGGGGAGGGGGGACCGGAGCTTTCTTT. Residues: CAWGGGTGAFF.

The genes are TRBV29-1 and TRBJ1-1; D not certain. The V and J ends lost 1 base and 7 bases respectively, with 7 bases between them. The CDR3 has 11 residues. Germline CDR1 and CDR2: SQVTM and ANQGSEA. For the CDR3, the DNA is TGCAGCGTTGAAGCGGGCCTTGAAGCTTTCTTT. Translated: CSVEAGLEAFF.

The chain combines TRBV25-1 with TRBJ1-2, with D possibly being TRBD1 (5 bases). The germline V and J ends were trimmed by 6 bases and 5 bases, with 10 bases remaining between them. This CDR3 spans 12 amino acids. The germline gives CDR1 MGHDK, CDR2 SYGVNS. The CDR3 loop reads CASREGLYGYTF. The CDR3 nucleotides are TGTGCCAGCAGGGAGGGACTTTATGGCTACACCTTC.

This chain joins TRBV7-9 and TRBJ1-2; possible D gene TRBD1, 5 bases. Per the germline V gene, CDR1 is SEHNR and CDR2 is FQNEAQ (reference sequence). The CDR3 length is 15 residues. V lost 0 bases to trimming and J lost 7 bases, with 15 bases between them. CDR3: CASSLASGGGGGYTF. In DNA, the CDR3 is TGTGCCAGCAGCTTAGCGAGCGGGGGGGGAGGTGGCTACACCTTC.

The chain joins TRBV9 to TRBJ1-6, with a weak D call TRBD1 (6 bases). The CDR3 sequence is 17 residues long. V lost 0 bases and J 9 bases, leaving 19 bases between the germline ends. Germline V gives CDR1 SGDLS, CDR2 YYNGEE. This CDR3 reads CASSVDGTPRMGSPLHF. For the CDR3, the DNA is TGTGCCAGCAGCGTAGATGGGACACCCCGGATGGGTTCACCCCTCCACTTT. The variable domain in full, with the rest retrieved from reference TRBV9 and TRBJ1-6, is DSGVTQTPKHLITATGQRVTLRCSPRSGDLSVYWYQQSLDQGLQFLIQYYNGEERAKGNILERFSAQQFPDLHSELNLSSLELGDSALYFCASSVDGTPRMGSPLHFGNGTRLTVT.

The rearrangement uses TRBV30 and TRBJ2-7, with 7 nucleotides matching TRBD1. Germline CDR1 is GTSNPN and CDR2 is SVGIG (reference sequence). J gave up 5 bases and V 0 bases, and 10 bases lay outside the gene matches. The CDR3 runs to 15 residues. The CDR3 DNA follows: TGTGCCTGGAGTGTATTCCCCCTGACAGGGCACGAGCAGTACTTC. The encoded protein is CAWSVFPLTGHEQYF.